This TCR beta chain derives from a study of blood T cell repertoires in COVID-19. Background on the study: The United States, Italy and Spain were the sources of the acute and convalescent COVID-19 samples. The analysed material was cDNA or gDNA that came from T cells, B-cell-depleted T cells, or PBMCs.

In the study's own analysis: From reference gene primer amplification, estimates of nucleated cell counts were derived. Profiled with immunoSEQ multiplex PCR; TCRdb holds only in-frame clones, not every one. V, J and clone size were drawn from that table, and D and trimming were deduced from the DNA. Among more than 120,000 clones listed, roughly 90% were seen once. V was pared by 0 bases and J by 4 bases, with 13 bases between. The CDR3 is 15 amino acids. The germline CDR1 and CDR2 sequences are SGDLS and YYNGEE. The sample consisted of peripheral blood. This receptor was identified in a human donor in a cohort sampled during active COVID-19. The J gene is TRBJ1-2, the V gene TRBV9; possible D gene TRBD1, 5 bases. The CDR3 nucleotides are TGTGCCAGCAGCGTAGGGCAGGGAATAGTCTATGGCTACACCTTC. This sequence encodes CASSVGQGIVYGYTF.